Each of the 30 T cell receptor beta chains below was sequenced from the same sample in a study of CXCR3-negative and CXCR3-positive naive CD8 T cells. The libraries of TRB cDNA were constructed through 5' RACE using UMI labels. TCRdb reprocessed the 5' RACE reads; each CDR3 protein has one entry and no DNA is given. The repertoire shows some 8,000 distinct CDR3 sequences; the top ten hold roughly 2.2%. Sequencing was done on a sample of naive CXCR3- CD8+ T cells from blood. Subset defined: CD45RO-CCR7+CD27+CD95- naive CD8+ T cells lacking CXCR3 (TNR3-). The receptors come from a human donor in good health. Some clones in this sample may be carry-over from other donors' samples.

Here the CDR3 reads CASSYGDGVTNTQYF. The V call is TRBV6-2 or TRBV6-3, the J call TRBJ2-3. CDR1 is MNHEY and CDR2 is SVGEGT in the germline V gene. CDR3 size: 15 residues.

CDR3 sequence: CSARDVQATNYGYTF. The chain combines TRBV20-1 with TRBJ1-2. This CDR3 is 15 amino acids long. Germline V lookup: CDR1 DFQATT, CDR2 SNEGSKA (reference sequence).

This clonotype shows up as medium-sized by frequency. The chain couples TRBV12-3 or TRBV12-4 to TRBJ2-1; TCRdb indicates TRBD2, and absent DNA this call remains unverified. CDR3 size: 17 residues. This CDR3 reads CAIARRVWEDSYNEQFF.

Frequency places this clonotype as medium-sized. This chain connects TRBV20-1 to TRBJ2-1. The CDR3 length is 13 residues. Germline V lookup: CDR1 DFQATT, CDR2 SNEGSKA (reference sequence). The CDR3 region is CSAGQPRTVEQFF.

According to its frequency, this clonotype is medium-sized. CDR3: CASTPGEQGSGGELFF. This chain uses TRBV28 with TRBJ2-2; the TCRdb D gene call, TRBD1, has no DNA to confirm it. CDR3 length: 16 amino acids. Germline values: CDR1 MDHEN, CDR2 SYDVKM.

Considering frequency, this clonotype is medium-sized (0.01 to 0.1%). The CDR3: CAINRGLADPSGYTF. The chain employs TRBV19 and TRBJ1-2; TCRdb reports TRBD1, a call that lacks DNA to check it against. The CDR3 totals 15 residues. The germline CDR1 and CDR2 sequences are LNHDA and SQIVND (reference sequence).

J is TRBJ1-2 and V is TRBV2; TCRdb's assignment of TRBD1 cannot be checked, as there is no DNA. The CDR3 extends over 14 amino acids. Germline V gene lookup returns CDR1 SNHLY and CDR2 FYNNEI. The CDR3 here is CASLPPGQNYGYTF.

By frequency, this clonotype registers medium-sized. The genes are TRBV28 and TRBJ2-5; TCRdb's D call of TRBD1 is untestable without DNA. The CDR3 has 15 residues. Germline CDR1 reads MDHEN; CDR2 reads SYDVKM. This CDR3 is CASSRVRDSQETQYF. The variable domain in full, with the rest retrieved from reference TRBV28 and TRBJ2-5, is DVKVTQSSRYLVKRTGEKVFLECVQDMDHENMFWYRQDPGLGLRLIYFSYDVKMKEKGDIPEGYSVSREKKERFSLILESASTNQTSMYLCASSRVRDSQETQYFGPGTRLLVL.

This clonotype is identified as medium-sized from frequency. V and J are TRBV7-2 and TRBJ2-1; TCRdb returns TRBD2, unconfirmable since there is no DNA. CDR1 is SGHTA and CDR2 is FQGNSA in the germline V gene. CDR3 length: 13 amino acids. The CDR3 loop is CASSPRLDNEQFF. The complete variable domain, with remaining parts taken from reference TRBV7-2 and TRBJ2-1, reads GAGVSQSPSNKVTEKGKDVELRCDPISGHTALYWYRQSLGQGLEFLIYFQGNSAPDKSGLPSDRFSAERTGGSVSTLTIQRTQQEDSAVYLCASSPRLDNEQFFGPGTRLTVL.

The chain carries TRBV29-1 and TRBJ2-1. The germline CDR1 and CDR2 sequences are SQVTM and ANQGSEA. This CDR3 has 15 residues. The CDR3 protein is CSVEDSQVNYNEQFF.

This clonotype shows up as medium-sized by frequency. This chain connects TRBV19 to TRBJ2-2. CDR3 length equals 13 residues. CDR1 and CDR2 from the germline V gene are LNHDA and SQIVND (reference sequence). CDR3 region: CASSIWSTGELFF.

According to its frequency, this clonotype is medium-sized (0.01 to 0.1%). The chain uses TRBV3-1 and TRBJ1-4. The CDR3 totals 16 residues. CDR1 is LGHDT, CDR2 YNNKEL, per germline (reference sequence). CDR3 region: CASSQDLRQPNEKLFF.

This chain links TRBV29-1 with TRBJ2-7; TCRdb's D call, TRBD1, is unchecked because there is no DNA. The CDR3 totals 13 residues. Per the germline V gene, CDR1 is SQVTM and CDR2 is ANQGSEA. Here the CDR3 reads CSVVTGENYEQYF.

The chain is built from TRBV2 and TRBJ2-7; with no DNA, the TCRdb D assignment of TRBD2 cannot be verified. The CDR3 totals 11 residues. Germline assignment: CDR1 SNHLY and CDR2 FYNNEI. Here the CDR3 reads CASTGGGEQYF.

The chain carries TRBV7-8 and TRBJ2-3. The CDR3 contains 14 residues. Germline V gene data show CDR1 as SGHVS and CDR2 as FQNEAQ. Here the CDR3 reads CASSLRDSTDTQYF.

By frequency, this clonotype registers medium-sized. V gene TRBV11-2 combines with J gene TRBJ2-3; without DNA, the TCRdb call of TRBD2 cannot be checked. The CDR3 length is 17 residues. CDR1 is SGHAT and CDR2 is FQNNGV in the germline V gene. The CDR3 sequence is CASSLREAGGPTDTQYF.

The CDR3 reads CSARGWEGAYEQYF. This rearrangement joins TRBV29-1 to TRBJ2-7; there is no DNA to check the TCRdb D call of TRBD2. Germline V gene sequence: CDR1 SQVTM, CDR2 ANQGSEA. The CDR3 has 14 amino acids.

In terms of frequency, this clonotype is medium-sized. V gene TRBV29-1 combines with J gene TRBJ1-3. CDR1 and CDR2 (germline): SQVTM, ANQGSEA. The CDR3 is 11 residues long. The CDR3 region is CSGTVLGTIYF.

The chain has TRBV29-1 and TRBJ2-1; TCRdb's D call, TRBD2, is unchecked because there is no DNA. The CDR3 covers 14 residues. CDR1 and CDR2 (germline): SQVTM, ANQGSEA. CDR3: CSVELAASYNEQFF.

This clonotype is medium-sized by frequency. V and J are TRBV7-2 and TRBJ1-2; TCRdb's D call of TRBD1 is untestable without DNA. Looked up from germline, CDR1 is SGHTA and CDR2 is FQGNSA. This CDR3 has 15 residues. The CDR3 region is CASSPVNRGDYGYTF.

The chain carries TRBV29-1 and TRBJ2-3; TCRdb lists TRBD1, though no DNA is available to test this call. Germline CDR1 reads SQVTM; CDR2 reads ANQGSEA. CDR3 size: 15 residues. CDR3 amino acids: CSVDGAGDPTDTQYF.

The chain couples TRBV19 to TRBJ1-2; TCRdb designates TRBD1, a call that cannot be tested without DNA. CDR3 length equals 14 residues. Germline CDR1 is LNHDA and CDR2 is SQIVND (reference sequence). The CDR3 loop is CASSVPWTDPGYTF.

In terms of frequency, this clonotype is medium-sized. The chain uses TRBV27 and TRBJ2-7; TCRdb indicates TRBD1, and absent DNA this call remains unverified. Germline V gene lookup returns CDR1 MNHEY and CDR2 SMNVEV (reference sequence). The CDR3 is 16 residues long. CDR3 protein: CASSLEYRDTVHEQYF.

According to its frequency, this clonotype is medium-sized. The V and J genes are TRBV10-1 and TRBJ1-2; the TRBD1 assignment by TCRdb is unverifiable without DNA. Germline CDR1 and CDR2: WNHNN and SYGVQD (reference sequence). The CDR3 spans 12 residues. Here the CDR3 reads CASREDRPCYTF.

The chain couples TRBV29-1 to TRBJ2-1; the TCRdb call, TRBD2, lacks DNA for checking. This CDR3 contains 17 residues. Per germline, CDR1 SQVTM and CDR2 ANQGSEA. This CDR3 reads CSVEDPLAGGPENEQFF.

This chain uses TRBV7-2 with TRBJ2-1; TCRdb's D call of TRBD2 is untestable without DNA. Per germline, CDR1 SGHTA and CDR2 FQGNSA. The CDR3 length is 15 residues. CDR3 sequence reads: CASSPPMGLASEQFF.

This clonotype is labeled medium-sized (0.01 to 0.1%) based on frequency. The CDR3 loop reads CASSLPPSGRPYEQYF. The chain joins TRBV7-8 to TRBJ2-7; the D call from TCRdb, TRBD2, cannot be confirmed without DNA. The CDR3 runs to 16 residues. CDR1 and CDR2 (germline): SGHVS, FQNEAQ.

Frequency places this clonotype as medium-sized (0.01 to 0.1%). This sequence joins TRBV29-1 and TRBJ2-5; TCRdb calls TRBD2, which cannot be checked without DNA. The CDR3 sequence is 13 residues long. Germline V gene lookup returns CDR1 SQVTM and CDR2 ANQGSEA. CDR3 amino acids: CSVDAGEEETQYF. The full variable domain, with the rest looked up from reference TRBV29-1 and TRBJ2-5, is SAVISQKPSRDICQRGTSLTIQCQVDSQVTMMFWYRQQPGQSLTLIATANQGSEATYESGFVIDKFPISRPNLTFSTLTVSNMSPEDSSIYLCSVDAGEEETQYFGPGTRLLVL.

V gene TRBV5-1 combines with J gene TRBJ2-7. CDR1 is SGHRS, CDR2 YFSETQ, per germline. This CDR3 is built from 15 residues. CDR3: CASSSSSDGSYEQYF.

This chain joins TRBV28 and TRBJ2-7; TCRdb gives TRBD1 as the D gene, but with no DNA this cannot be confirmed. The germline V gene has CDR1 MDHEN and CDR2 SYDVKM. The CDR3 has 16 residues. CDR3 residues: CASSLETGGPTYEQYF.